The 2 T cell receptor beta chains given below trace back to one sample, sequenced in a study of cytomegalovirus exposure and HLA in healthy donors. PCR involved 60 Vbeta and 13 Jbeta primers. The data were produced by immunoSEQ multiplex PCR, yet TCRdb's version contains in-frame clones alone and is incomplete. The sample lists more than 25,000 clones, about three fifths occurring once. The sample comprised PBMCs. These receptors were obtained from a male donor in good health and CMV-seropositive.

The chain recombines TRBV14 with TRBJ1-1; 7 nucleotides align to TRBD1. Germline loops: CDR1 SGHDN, CDR2 FVKESK. The CDR3 sequence is 15 residues long. J lost 5 bases, V lost 0 bases, and 6 bases had no gene match. The CDR3 is CASSQDHRGRTEAFF. Written as DNA, the CDR3 is TGTGCCAGCAGCCAAGATCACAGGGGAAGGACTGAAGCTTTCTTT.

The chain is built from TRBV11-2 and TRBJ1-2; no definite D call. CDR1 and CDR2 (germline): SGHAT, FQNNGV. This CDR3 spans 14 amino acids. Trimming cost V 6 bases and J 4 bases, with 15 bases left between them. CDR3 region: CASRHSSGPYGYTF. In DNA form, the CDR3 reads TGTGCCAGCAGACATAGTAGCGGACCCTATGGCTACACCTTC.